A selection of T cell receptor beta chains follows, all from one sample in a study of T cell responses to AZD1222 COVID-19 vaccine. The repertoire was sequenced with immunoSEQ multiplex PCR; TCRdb's copy has only in-frame clones and lacks some. The sample has 150,000 or so clones; about 88% are singletons. Specimen: peripheral blood, collected on day 0 of AZD1222 vaccination. The receptors come from an adult in good health. CDR3s include the opening cysteine and the closing phenylalanine or tryptophan. The order of the fields is V gene, clone size, J gene, D gene, CDR3 DNA, CDR3 protein. D genes are given only for firm matches. Clone size is stated in some rows and not others, as once, few, many or a class when expanded.

>TRBV7-6|NA|TRBJ2-1|NA
TGTGCCAGCAGCGGGGGGAGCTCCTACAATGAGCAGTTCTTC
CASSGGSSYNEQFF
>TRBV7-9|few|TRBJ2-7|NA
TGTGCCAGCAGCCGGGCCGAGCCTATCGAGCAGTACTTC
CASSRAEPIEQYF
>TRBV20-1|once|TRBJ2-3|NA
TGCAGTGCTAGTGGCCGACTAGTGGGTAGCACAGATACGCAGTATTTT
CSASGRLVGSTDTQYF
>TRBV4-2|NA|TRBJ1-2|TRBD1
TGTGCCAGCAGCCAAGAGGGGACAGGGATAAACTATGGCTACACCTTC
CASSQEGTGINYGYTF
>TRBV20-1|NA|TRBJ1-5|TRBD1
TGCAGTGCTAGTGGGGGACAGGGGGCAGGTCAGCCCCAGCATTTT
CSASGGQGAGQPQHF
>TRBV18|NA|TRBJ2-2|TRBD1
TGTGCCAGCTCACCACCGGGACAGGGAACCGGGGAGCTGTTTTTT
CASSPPGQGTGELFF
>TRBV3-1/TRBV3-2|NA|TRBJ1-2|NA
TGTGCCAGCAGCCAAGCTTACTATGGCTACACCTTC
CASSQAYYGYTF
>TRBV7-2|NA|TRBJ2-3|TRBD2
TGTGCCAGCAGCCCCCCGGGACTACCGATTACGCAGTATTTT
CASSPPGLPITQYF
>TRBV6-2/TRBV6-3|NA|TRBJ1-5|TRBD1
TGTGCCAGCAGCCCGACAGGGTATCAGCCCCAGCATTTT
CASSPTGYQPQHF
>TRBV5-4|once|TRBJ2-2|NA
TGTGCCAGCAGCCCATCCGGGACGAACACCGGGGAGCTGTTTTTT
CASSPSGTNTGELFF
>TRBV6-6|NA|TRBJ1-6|NA
TGTGCCAGCAGACAACAGGGTGGCAGCTCACCCCTCCACTTT
CASRQQGGSSPLHF
>TRBV18|few|TRBJ2-7|NA
TGTGCCAGCTCACCGGGGGTTCACGAGCAGTACTTC
CASSPGVHEQYF
>TRBV12-3/TRBV12-4|NA|TRBJ2-7|NA
TGTGCCAGCAGCCAGGGGAATGAGCAGTACTTC
CASSQGNEQYF
>TRBV7-2|NA|TRBJ2-3|NA
TGTGCCAGCAGCGACGGTCCGGGGAGCACAGATACGCAGTATTTT
CASSDGPGSTDTQYF
>TRBV7-9|NA|TRBJ1-3|NA
TGTGCCAGCAGCTTATTGCAGCCAAGCTCTGGAAACACCATATATTTT
CASSLLQPSSGNTIYF
>TRBV27|NA|TRBJ2-7|NA
TGTGCCAGCAGTTTAGGGGGCTCCTACGAGCAGTACTTC
CASSLGGSYEQYF
>TRBV11-3|NA|TRBJ2-2|NA
TGTGCCAGCAGCCAAACTCACACCGGGGAGCTGTTTTTT
CASSQTHTGELFF